These 17 T cell receptor beta chains share one sample of origin, sequenced in a study of control samples from healthy donors and cancer patients. Profiling relied on immunoSEQ multiplex PCR, and the TCRdb table lists in-frame clones only, not all of them. The data hold approximately 150,000 clones, with 75% to 95% observed a single time. The sample consisted of blood. The receptor set was obtained from a woman in her thirties or forties in good health.

The chain combines TRBV5-1 with TRBJ2-3, with 7 bases fitting TRBD1. The CDR3 loop spans 14 amino acids. After removal of 2 bases from V and 2 bases from J, the junction contained 2 bases not matched to a gene. Germline V lookup: CDR1 SGHRS, CDR2 YFSETQ. DNA of the CDR3: TGCGCCAGCAGCTTAGGGACAGCCACAGATACGCAGTATTTT. It yields the protein CASSLGTATDTQYF.

V and J are TRBV15 and TRBJ2-1, with D maybe TRBD2 (7 bases). This CDR3 has 16 amino acids. Germline V gene data show CDR1 as LNHNV and CDR2 as YYDKDF (reference sequence). V lost 1 base, J lost 9 bases, and 19 bases lay in between. CDR3 amino acids: CATSRVMRGGRSEQFF. The CDR3 DNA is TGTGCCACCAGCAGAGTAATGAGGGGGGGCCGAAGTGAGCAGTTCTTC.

The rearrangement links TRBV7-7 to TRBJ2-5, with D perhaps TRBD2 (7 bases). Germline CDR1 SSHAT, CDR2 FNYEAQ (reference sequence). Trimming took 5 bases from V and 5 from J, leaving 12 bases between them. The CDR3 covers 13 residues. CDR3: CASSEGGRETQYF. The CDR3 coding sequence is TGTGCCAGCAGCGAGGGGGGGCGGGAGACCCAGTACTTC. Using reference TRBV7-7 and TRBJ2-5 for the parts outside the CDR3, the full variable domain is GAGVSQSPRYKVTKRGQDVTLRCDPISSHATLYWYQQALGQGPEFLTYFNYEAQPDKSGLPSDRFSAERPEGSISTLTIQRTEQRDSAMYRCASSEGGRETQYFGPGTRLLVL.

The chain uses TRBV7-8 and TRBJ1-5; D gene uncertain. There are 16 residues in the CDR3. Trimming pared 5 bases from V and 6 bases from J, leaving 20 bases between. Germline lookup yields CDR1 SGHVS and CDR2 FQNEAQ. The CDR3 coding sequence is TGTGCCAGCAGCCCAGCCGGCCGGAGGACTTCTCAGCCCCAGCATTTT. It encodes CASSPAGRRTSQPQHF.

The V call is TRBV10-3, the J call TRBJ2-3; TRBD1 agrees at 9 bases. The CDR3 has 15 amino acids. Germline CDR1 reads ENHRY; CDR2 reads SYGVKD. The trim removed 6 bases at V and 1 base at J, leaving 5 bases unmatched. CDR3 residues: CAIRDRGDGTDTQYF. The CDR3 bases are TGTGCCATCAGAGACAGGGGGGATGGCACAGATACGCAGTATTTT.

The chain combines TRBV27 with TRBJ2-3; 11 bases map to TRBD1. The CDR3 length is 16 residues. The germline V gene has CDR1 MNHEY and CDR2 SMNVEV (reference sequence). V shed 5 bases, J shed 2 bases, and the junction held 6 bases outside the gene matches. The CDR3 DNA reads as TGTGCCAGCAGTGCCCGGACAGGGGGCATCACAGATACGCAGTATTTT. This gives the protein CASSARTGGITDTQYF.

J is TRBJ2-3 and V is TRBV4-2; D possibly matches TRBD1 or TRBD2 (6 bases each). The CDR3 has 20 amino acids. The V end was cut by 0 bases, the J end by 2 bases, with 24 bases between. CDR1 is LGHNA and CDR2 is YNFKEQ in the germline V gene. The DNA of the CDR3 is TGTGCCAGCAGCCAAGATCCTCCTGACTCGGAGGGACATAACACAGATACGCAGTATTTT. As protein: CASSQDPPDSEGHNTDTQYF.

The rearrangement uses TRBV4-1 and TRBJ2-7; 10 bases agree with TRBD1. From germline, CDR1 is MGHRA and CDR2 YSYEKL. This CDR3 spans 14 amino acids. V gave up 4 bases and J gave up 4 bases; unmatched junction bases: 4. CDR3 sequence reads: CASSPGTGEYEQYF. CDR3 in DNA: TGCGCCAGCAGCCCAGGGACAGGGGAGTACGAGCAGTACTTC.

This sequence joins TRBV7-9 and TRBJ1-5; D is unclear. Germline CDR1 SEHNR, CDR2 FQNEAQ (reference sequence). Deletions cut 5 bases from V and 5 bases from J, with 13 bases between. This CDR3 spans 14 amino acids. CDR3 sequence reads: CASSLDPGDQPQHF. The CDR3, as DNA: TGTGCCAGCAGCCTAGACCCGGGCGATCAGCCCCAGCATTTT. Variable domain in full (rest from reference TRBV7-9 and TRBJ1-5): DTGVSQNPRHKITKRGQNVTFRCDPISEHNRLYWYRQTLGQGPEFLTYFQNEAQLEKSRLLSDRFSAERPKGSFSTLEIQRTEQGDSAMYLCASSLDPGDQPQHFGDGTRLSIL.

The V and J genes are TRBV6-1 and TRBJ1-2; D remains ambiguous. Germline CDR1 and CDR2: MNHNS and SASEGT. This CDR3 has 13 residues. V lost 1 base, J lost 7 bases, and 10 bases lay in between. The CDR3, as DNA: TGTGCCAGCAGTGAAGGAAGGGTTGGTGGCTACACCTTC. Its translation is CASSEGRVGGYTF.

The CDR3 DNA sequence: TGTGCCAGTAGTATAAGTATGGGCACTGAAGCTTTCTTT. It translates to CASSISMGTEAFF. The rearrangement joins TRBV19 to TRBJ1-1, with D unresolved. Trimming took 2 bases from V and 4 from J, leaving 8 bases between them. There are 13 residues in the CDR3. Germline V gene data show CDR1 as LNHDA and CDR2 as SQIVND (reference sequence).

The chain is built from TRBV5-4 and TRBJ2-1, with D tentatively TRBD2 (5 bases). Germline V gene data show CDR1 as SGHNT and CDR2 as YYREEE (reference sequence). CDR3 length: 16 residues. Trimming took 3 bases from V and 0 from J, leaving 13 bases between them. CDR3 coding DNA: TGTGCCAGCAGCTCTGGCGGGCAGCTCTCCTACAATGAGCAGTTCTTC. Encoded protein: CASSSGGQLSYNEQFF.

The rearrangement uses TRBV6-6 and TRBJ1-2, with D possibly being TRBD1 (5 bases). The germline V gene encodes CDR1 MNHNY and CDR2 SVGAGI (reference sequence). V lost 9 bases to trimming and J lost 10 bases, with 18 bases between them. CDR3 length: 12 amino acids. The CDR3 DNA reads TGTGCCAGTACGGGAGTTCCTGGGGCCTACACCTTC. Translated: CASTGVPGAYTF.

This sequence joins TRBV11-2 and TRBJ1-6; D call uncertain. This CDR3 is 14 amino acids long. Germline V gene data show CDR1 as SGHAT and CDR2 as FQNNGV. V lost 6 bases and J 5 bases, leaving 11 bases between the germline ends. CDR3 in amino acids: CASRPPGDNSPLHF. The CDR3, as DNA: TGTGCCAGCAGACCCCCCGGGGATAATTCACCCCTCCACTTT. The full variable domain, with the rest looked up from reference TRBV11-2 and TRBJ1-6, is EAGVAQSPRYKIIEKRQSVAFWCNPISGHATLYWYQQILGQGPKLLIQFQNNGVVDDSQLPKDRFSAERLKGVDSTLKIQPAKLEDSAVYLCASRPPGDNSPLHFGNGTRLTVT.

Only a few counts were recorded for this clone. The rearrangement joins TRBV5-1 to TRBJ2-5, with 8 bases aligning to TRBD2. Germline CDR1 and CDR2: SGHRS and YFSETQ. The CDR3 totals 15 residues. The junction had 8 bases not matched to a gene; V was cut back by 2 bases and J by 5 bases. Written as DNA, the CDR3 is TGCGCCAGCAGCTTTAGCACGGGGGGGCCGGAGACCCAGTACTTC. Translating it yields CASSFSTGGPETQYF.

V usage is TRBV27 and J usage is TRBJ1-2, with D possibly being TRBD1 (6 bases). V was clipped by 4 bases and J by 8 bases, with 20 bases between them. The CDR3 is 15 amino acids. From germline, CDR1 is MNHEY and CDR2 SMNVEV (reference sequence). CDR3 in DNA: TGTGCCAGCAGTTCAGGACAGATTCTTGGTGGGGGCTACACCTTC. Residues: CASSSGQILGGGYTF.

The chain couples TRBV6-9 to TRBJ1-1, with 7 nucleotides matching TRBD1. V gave up 0 bases and J gave up 0 bases; unmatched junction bases: 10. Germline values: CDR1 MNHGY, CDR2 SVAAGI. This CDR3 is built from 18 residues. The CDR3 protein is CASSYSCRGYGVNTEAFF. The CDR3, as DNA: TGTGCCAGCAGTTATTCCTGCAGGGGGTATGGGGTGAACACTGAAGCTTTCTTT.